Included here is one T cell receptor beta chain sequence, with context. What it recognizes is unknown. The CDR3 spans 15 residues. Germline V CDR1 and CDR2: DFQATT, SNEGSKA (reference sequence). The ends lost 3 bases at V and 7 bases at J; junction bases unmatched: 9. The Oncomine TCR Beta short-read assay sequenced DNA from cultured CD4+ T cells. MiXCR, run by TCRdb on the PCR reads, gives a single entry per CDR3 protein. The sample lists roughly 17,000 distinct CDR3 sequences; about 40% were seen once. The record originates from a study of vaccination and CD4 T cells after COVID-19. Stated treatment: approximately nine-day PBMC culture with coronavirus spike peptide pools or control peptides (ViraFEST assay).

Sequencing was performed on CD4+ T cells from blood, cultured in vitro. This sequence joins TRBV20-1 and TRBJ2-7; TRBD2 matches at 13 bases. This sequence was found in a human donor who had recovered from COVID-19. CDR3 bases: TGCAGTGCTAGTGACGGACTAGCGGGAGTTCAAGAGCAGTACTTC. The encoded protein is CSASDGLAGVQEQYF.